Below, one T cell receptor (beta chain) is given with its context. Other nucleotide sequences from this sample produce the same CDR3. As handled by the study authors: It was from reference gene primer amplification that nucleated cell counts were estimated. The assay was immunoSEQ multiplex PCR, and TCRdb's table has in-frame clones only and misses some. V and J calls and clone size are given by that table; D and trimming were obtained from the DNA. The sample lists 55,000 to 65,000 clones; approximately 92% were seen once. The data derive from a study of blood T cell repertoires in COVID-19. Background on the study: Samples representing acute and convalescent COVID-19 were sourced from the United States, Italy and Spain. From T cells, B-cell-depleted T cells, or PBMCs came the material, which was cDNA or gDNA.

V lost 5 bases and J lost 4, with 5 bases in between. This CDR3 spans 12 amino acids. CDR1 MDHEN and CDR2 SYDVKM come from the germline V gene. The chain recombines TRBV28 with TRBJ1-4; D might be TRBD1 (5 bases). The sample was peripheral blood. This clonotype was sampled from a man between 60 and 75 years old with acute or convalescent COVID-19. CDR3 sequence reads: CASSQGNEKLFF. The CDR3 region has the DNA TGTGCCAGCAGTCAGGGTAATGAAAAACTGTTTTTT.